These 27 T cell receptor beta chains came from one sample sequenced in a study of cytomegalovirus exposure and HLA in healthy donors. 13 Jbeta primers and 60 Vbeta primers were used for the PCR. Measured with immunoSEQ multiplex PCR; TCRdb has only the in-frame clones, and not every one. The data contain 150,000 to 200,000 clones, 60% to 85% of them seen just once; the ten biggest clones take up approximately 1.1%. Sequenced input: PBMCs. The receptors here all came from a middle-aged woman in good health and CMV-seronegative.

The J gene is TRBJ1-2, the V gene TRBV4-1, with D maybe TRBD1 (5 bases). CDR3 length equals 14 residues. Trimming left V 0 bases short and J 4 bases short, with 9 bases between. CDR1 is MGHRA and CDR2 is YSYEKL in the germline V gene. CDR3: CASSQDMTVYGYTF. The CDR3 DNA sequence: TGCGCCAGCAGCCAAGATATGACAGTCTATGGCTACACCTTC.

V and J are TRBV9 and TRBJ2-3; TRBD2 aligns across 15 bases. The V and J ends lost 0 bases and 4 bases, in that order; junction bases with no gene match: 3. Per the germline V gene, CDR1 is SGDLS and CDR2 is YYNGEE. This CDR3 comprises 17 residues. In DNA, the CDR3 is TGTGCCAGCAGCGTAGGGACTAGCGGGAGGGCCGCAGATACGCAGTATTTT. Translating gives CASSVGTSGRAADTQYF.

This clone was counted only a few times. The CDR3 DNA is TGTGCCAGCTCACCCACCGGGGACACCGGGGAGCTGTTTTTT. Translation gives CASSPTGDTGELFF. The gene calls are TRBV18 and TRBJ2-2; D possibly corresponds to TRBD2 (5 bases). CDR3 length: 14 residues. The V and J ends lost 3 bases and 3 bases respectively, with 8 bases between them. CDR1 KGHSH and CDR2 LQKENI come from the germline V gene.

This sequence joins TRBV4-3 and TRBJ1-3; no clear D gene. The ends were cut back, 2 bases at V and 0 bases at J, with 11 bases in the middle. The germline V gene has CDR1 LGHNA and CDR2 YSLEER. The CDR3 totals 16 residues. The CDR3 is CASSQSLRNSGNTIYF. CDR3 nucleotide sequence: TGCGCCAGCAGCCAAAGCCTTCGAAACTCTGGAAACACCATATATTTT.

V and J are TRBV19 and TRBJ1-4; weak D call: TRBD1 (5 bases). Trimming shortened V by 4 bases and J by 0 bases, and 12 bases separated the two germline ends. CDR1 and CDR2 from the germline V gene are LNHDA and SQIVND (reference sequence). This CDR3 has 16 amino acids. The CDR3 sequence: CASSTRWGATNEKLFF. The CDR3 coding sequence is TGTGCCAGTAGTACCCGGTGGGGGGCAACTAATGAAAAACTGTTTTTT.

CDR3: CASSLQAYEQYF. The CDR3 DNA follows: TGTGCCAGCAGCTTACAGGCCTACGAGCAGTACTTC. V and J are TRBV7-2 and TRBJ2-7; D unresolved. Trimming pared 2 bases from V and 2 bases from J, leaving 4 bases between. There are 12 residues in the CDR3. CDR1 and CDR2 (germline): SGHTA, FQGNSA.

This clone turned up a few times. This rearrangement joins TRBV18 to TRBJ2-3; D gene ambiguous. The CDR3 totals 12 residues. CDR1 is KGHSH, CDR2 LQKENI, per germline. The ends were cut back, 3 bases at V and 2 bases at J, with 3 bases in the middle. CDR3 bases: TGTGCCAGCTCACCTTACACAGATACGCAGTATTTT. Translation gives CASSPYTDTQYF.

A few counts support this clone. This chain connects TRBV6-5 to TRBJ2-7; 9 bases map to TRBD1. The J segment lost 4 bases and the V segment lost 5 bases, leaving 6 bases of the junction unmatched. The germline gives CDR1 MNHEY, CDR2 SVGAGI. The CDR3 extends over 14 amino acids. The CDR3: CASSGPGQGYEQYV. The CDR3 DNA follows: TGTGCCAGCAGTGGCCCGGGACAGGGATACGAGCAGTACGTC.

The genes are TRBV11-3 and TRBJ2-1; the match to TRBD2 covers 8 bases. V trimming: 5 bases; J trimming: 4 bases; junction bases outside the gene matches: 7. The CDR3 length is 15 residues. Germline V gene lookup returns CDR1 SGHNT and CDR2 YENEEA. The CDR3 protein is CASSPLAGGYNEQFF. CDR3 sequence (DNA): TGTGCCAGCAGCCCCCTCGCGGGAGGATACAATGAGCAGTTCTTC.

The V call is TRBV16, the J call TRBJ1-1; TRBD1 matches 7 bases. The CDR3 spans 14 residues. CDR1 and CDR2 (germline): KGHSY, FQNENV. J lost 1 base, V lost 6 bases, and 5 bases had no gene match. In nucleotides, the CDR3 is TGTGCCAGCAGGTGGGCAGGGGGGAACACTGAAGCTTTCTTT. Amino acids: CASRWAGGNTEAFF.

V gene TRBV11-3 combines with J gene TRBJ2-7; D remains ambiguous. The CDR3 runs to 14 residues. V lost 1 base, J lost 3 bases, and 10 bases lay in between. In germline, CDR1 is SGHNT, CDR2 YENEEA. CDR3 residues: CASSLGEAYYEQYF. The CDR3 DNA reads TGTGCCAGCAGCTTAGGTGAAGCGTACTACGAGCAGTACTTC. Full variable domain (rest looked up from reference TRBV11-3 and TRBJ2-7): EAGVVQSPRYKIIEKKQPVAFWCNPISGHNTLYWYLQNLGQGPELLIRYENEEAVDDSQLPKDRFSAERLKGVDSTLKIQPAELGDSAVYLCASSLGEAYYEQYFGPGTRLTVT.

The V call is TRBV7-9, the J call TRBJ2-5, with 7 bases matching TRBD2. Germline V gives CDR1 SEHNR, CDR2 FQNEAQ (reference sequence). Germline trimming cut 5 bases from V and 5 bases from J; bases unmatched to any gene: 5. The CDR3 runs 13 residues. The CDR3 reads CASSLRGVETQYF. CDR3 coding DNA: TGTGCCAGCAGCCTCCGGGGGGTCGAGACCCAGTACTTC.

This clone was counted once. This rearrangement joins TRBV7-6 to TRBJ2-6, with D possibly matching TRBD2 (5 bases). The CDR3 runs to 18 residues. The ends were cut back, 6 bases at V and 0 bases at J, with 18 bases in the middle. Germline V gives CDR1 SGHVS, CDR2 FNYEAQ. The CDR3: CASSPSLGESSGANVLTF. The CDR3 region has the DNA TGTGCCAGCAGTCCCTCCCTCGGGGAGAGCTCTGGGGCCAACGTCCTGACTTTC.

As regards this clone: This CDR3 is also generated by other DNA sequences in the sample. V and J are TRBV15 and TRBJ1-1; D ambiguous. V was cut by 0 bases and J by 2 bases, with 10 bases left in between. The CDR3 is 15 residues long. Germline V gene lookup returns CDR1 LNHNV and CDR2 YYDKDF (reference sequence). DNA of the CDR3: TGTGCCACCAGCAGAGAGGCGAGGCGAAACACTGAAGCTTTCTTT. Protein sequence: CATSREARRNTEAFF.

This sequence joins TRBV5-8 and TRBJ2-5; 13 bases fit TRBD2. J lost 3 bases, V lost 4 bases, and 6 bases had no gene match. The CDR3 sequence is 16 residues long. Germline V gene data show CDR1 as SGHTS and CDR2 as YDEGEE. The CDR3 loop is CASSPGLAGSEETQYF. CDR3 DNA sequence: TGTGCCAGCAGCCCGGGACTAGCGGGATCCGAAGAGACCCAGTACTTC.

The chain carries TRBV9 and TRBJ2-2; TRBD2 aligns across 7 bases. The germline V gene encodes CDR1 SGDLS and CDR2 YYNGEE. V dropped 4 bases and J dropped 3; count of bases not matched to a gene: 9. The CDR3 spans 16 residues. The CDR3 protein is CASSPRGLRDTGELFF. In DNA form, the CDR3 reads TGTGCCAGCAGCCCCCGGGGACTAAGAGACACCGGGGAGCTGTTTTTT. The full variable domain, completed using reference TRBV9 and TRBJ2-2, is DSGVTQTPKHLITATGQRVTLRCSPRSGDLSVYWYQQSLDQGLQFLIQYYNGEERAKGNILERFSAQQFPDLHSELNLSSLELGDSALYFCASSPRGLRDTGELFFGEGSRLTVL.

This chain's CDR3 is CASSSFGSGPPLFTDTQYF. The CDR3 DNA follows: TGTGCCAGCAGCAGCTTCGGTAGCGGGCCCCCTCTCTTCACAGATACGCAGTATTTT. The J gene is TRBJ2-3, the V gene TRBV7-3; TRBD2 agrees at 7 bases. V shed 5 bases, J shed 2 bases, and the junction held 19 bases outside the gene matches. Germline CDR1 reads SGHTA; CDR2 reads FQGTGA. This CDR3 is built from 19 residues.

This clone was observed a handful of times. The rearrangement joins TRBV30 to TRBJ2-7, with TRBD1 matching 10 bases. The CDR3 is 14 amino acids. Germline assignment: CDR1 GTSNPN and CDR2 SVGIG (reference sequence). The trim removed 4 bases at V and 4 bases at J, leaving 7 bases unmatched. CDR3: CAWTRDRGPYEQYF. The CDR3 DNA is TGTGCCTGGACACGGGACAGGGGTCCTTACGAGCAGTACTTC.

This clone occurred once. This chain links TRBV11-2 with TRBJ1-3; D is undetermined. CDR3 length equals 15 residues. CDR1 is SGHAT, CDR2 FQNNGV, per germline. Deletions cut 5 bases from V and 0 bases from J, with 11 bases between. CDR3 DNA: TGTGCCAGCAGCGGGATCGGGGTCTCTGGAAACACCATATATTTT. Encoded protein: CASSGIGVSGNTIYF.

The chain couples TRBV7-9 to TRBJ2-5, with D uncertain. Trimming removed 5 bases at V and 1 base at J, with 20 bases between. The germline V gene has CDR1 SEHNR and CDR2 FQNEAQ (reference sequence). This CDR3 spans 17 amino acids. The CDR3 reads CASSPDLPTFSQETQYF. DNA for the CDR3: TGTGCCAGCAGCCCCGACCTACCGACATTTAGCCAAGAGACCCAGTACTTC.

The CDR3 sequence: CASSLAGALTDTQYF. CDR3 sequence (DNA): TGTGCCAGCAGCCTCGCGGGGGCCCTGACAGATACGCAGTATTTT. This sequence joins TRBV11-2 and TRBJ2-3, with D possibly matching TRBD2 (7 bases). Germline loops: CDR1 SGHAT, CDR2 FQNNGV. CDR3 length: 15 amino acids. V lost 5 bases and J lost 3, with 15 bases in between.

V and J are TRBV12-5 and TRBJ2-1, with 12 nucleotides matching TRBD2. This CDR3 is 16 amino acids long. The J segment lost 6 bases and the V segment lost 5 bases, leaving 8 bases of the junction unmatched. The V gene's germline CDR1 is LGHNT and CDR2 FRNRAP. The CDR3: CASGPQLAGGSNEQFF. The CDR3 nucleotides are TGTGCTAGTGGTCCACAACTAGCGGGAGGATCCAATGAGCAGTTCTTC.

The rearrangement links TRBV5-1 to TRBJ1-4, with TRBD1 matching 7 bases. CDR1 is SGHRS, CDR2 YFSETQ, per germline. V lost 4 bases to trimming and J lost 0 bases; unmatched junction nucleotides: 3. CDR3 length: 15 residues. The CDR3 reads CASSGTGATNEKLFF. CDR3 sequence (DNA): TGCGCCAGCAGCGGTACAGGGGCAACTAATGAAAAACTGTTTTTT.

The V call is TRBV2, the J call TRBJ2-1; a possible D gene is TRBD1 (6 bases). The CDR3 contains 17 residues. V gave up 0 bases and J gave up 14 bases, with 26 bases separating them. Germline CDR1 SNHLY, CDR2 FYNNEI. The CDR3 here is CASSEAGTRTPDVGEFF. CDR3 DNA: TGTGCCAGCAGTGAAGCTGGGACACGAACGCCGGACGTGGGGGAGTTCTTC.

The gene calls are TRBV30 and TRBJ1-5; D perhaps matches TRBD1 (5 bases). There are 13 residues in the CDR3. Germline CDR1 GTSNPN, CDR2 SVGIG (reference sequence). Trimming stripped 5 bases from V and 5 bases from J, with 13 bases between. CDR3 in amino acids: CAWGPAGDQPQHF. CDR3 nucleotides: TGTGCCTGGGGACCGGCGGGGGATCAGCCCCAGCATTTT.

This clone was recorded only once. CDR3 coding DNA: TGCGCCAGCAGCCAAAATCCTAGCGTAAGCTACAATGAGCAGTTCTTC. Translated, it gives CASSQNPSVSYNEQFF. The V and J genes are TRBV4-1 and TRBJ2-1, with D possibly TRBD2 on 6 matching bases. Germline lookup yields CDR1 MGHRA and CDR2 YSYEKL. This CDR3 region has 16 residues. V lost 2 bases and J 3 bases, leaving 14 bases between the germline ends.

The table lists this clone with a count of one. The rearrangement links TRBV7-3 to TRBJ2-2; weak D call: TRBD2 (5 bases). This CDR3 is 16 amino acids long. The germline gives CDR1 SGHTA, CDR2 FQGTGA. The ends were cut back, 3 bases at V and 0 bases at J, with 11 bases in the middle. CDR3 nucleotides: TGTGCCAGCAGCTTGGGCGGGTCCGCGAACACCGGGGAGCTGTTTTTT. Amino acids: CASSLGGSANTGELFF.